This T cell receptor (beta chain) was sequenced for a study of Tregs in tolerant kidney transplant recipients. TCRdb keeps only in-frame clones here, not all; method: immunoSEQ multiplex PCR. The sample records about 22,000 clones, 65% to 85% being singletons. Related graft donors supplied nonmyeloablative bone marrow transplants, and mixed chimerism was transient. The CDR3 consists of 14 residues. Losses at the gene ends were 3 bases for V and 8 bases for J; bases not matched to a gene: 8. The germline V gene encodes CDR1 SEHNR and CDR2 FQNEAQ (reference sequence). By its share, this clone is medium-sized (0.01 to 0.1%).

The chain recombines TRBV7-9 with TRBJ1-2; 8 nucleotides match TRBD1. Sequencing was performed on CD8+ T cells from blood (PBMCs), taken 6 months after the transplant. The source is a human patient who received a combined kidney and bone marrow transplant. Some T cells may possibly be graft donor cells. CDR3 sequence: CASSLDQGAGGYTF. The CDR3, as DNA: TGTGCCAGCAGCTTGGACCAGGGGGCTGGGGGCTACACCTTC. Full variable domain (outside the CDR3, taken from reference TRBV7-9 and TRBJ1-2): DTGVSQNPRHKITKRGQNVTFRCDPISEHNRLYWYRQTLGQGPEFLTYFQNEAQLEKSRLLSDRFSAERPKGSFSTLEIQRTEQGDSAMYLCASSLDQGAGGYTFGSGTRLTVV.